The rows below give T cell receptor beta chains drawn from one sample of a study of identical twins. TCRdb reprocessed the 5' RACE reads via MiXCR and lists one record per CDR3 protein. The sample contains 700,000 to 950,000 distinct CDR3 sequences, around 12% of which appear only once. These data also formed part of another study, on yellow fever vaccine responses in identical twins.

Sequenced material: PBMCs. The receptors were sampled from a woman between 18 and 29 years old in good health. CDR3s include the opening cysteine and the closing phenylalanine or tryptophan. A D gene is named only where the DNA matches it firmly. Rows may omit the clone size; those that give it use once, few, many or a size class.

>TRBD1|-|TRBJ1-1|TRBV7-7
TGTGCCAGCAGCTCAGGACAGGGTAAGGAAGCTTTCTTT
CASSSGQGKEAFF
>-|few|TRBJ1-2|TRBV12-3/TRBV12-4
TGTGCCAGCAGTTTGGGCAGGGAAAACTATGGCTACACCTTC
CASSLGRENYGYTF
>TRBD2|-|TRBJ2-1|TRBV10-3
TGTGCCATCAGCCTGACGACTAGCGGGGTGATGAATGAGCAGTTCTTC
CAISLTTSGVMNEQFF
>-|-|TRBJ1-1|TRBV20-1
TGCAGTGCTAGTTGGGTGACTGAAGCTTTCTTT
CSASWVTEAFF
>TRBD1|-|TRBJ2-7|TRBV4-1
TGCGCCAGCAGCCGGCGACAGGGGGTACGCGACGAGCAGTACTTC
CASSRRQGVRDEQYF
>-|many|TRBJ2-3|TRBV25-1
TGTGCCAGCAGCCTCGCCTGGGGGACAGATACGCAGTATTTT
CASSLAWGTDTQYF
>TRBD1|-|TRBJ2-2|TRBV28
TGTGCCACCTTGCTTCGACAGGGGCAAACCGGGGAGCTGTTTTTT
CATLLRQGQTGELFF
>TRBD2|few|TRBJ2-3|TRBV20-1
TGCAGTGCTAGCGCGGTAGCGGGAGCTGATACGCAGTATTTT
CSASAVAGADTQYF
>TRBD2|few|TRBJ2-5|TRBV28
TGTGCCAGCGGCTATAGACTAGCGGGGCCGAGGGACCAAGAGACCCAGTACTTC
CASGYRLAGPRDQETQYF
>-|-|TRBJ2-2|TRBV9
TGTGCCAGCAGCGTTGTCGGGAACACCGGGGAGCTGTTTTTT
CASSVVGNTGELFF
>-|many|TRBJ2-3|TRBV6-5
TGTGCCAGCACGTCCCTTGGGGCAAAAAGCACAGATACGCAGTATTTT
CASTSLGAKSTDTQYF
>-|-|TRBJ2-2|TRBV28
TGTGCCCTTGGGGGAAACACCGGGGAGCTGTTTTTT
CALGGNTGELFF
>TRBD1|many|TRBJ1-2|TRBV20-1
TGCAGTGCTAGGGGGACAGTACTATCAAGAGGCTACACCTTC
CSARGTVLSRGYTF
>-|-|TRBJ1-1|TRBV6-5
TGTGCCAGCAGTTCTTTTACTGAAGCTTTCTTT
CASSSFTEAFF
>-|many|TRBJ1-5|TRBV28
TGTGCCAGCAGTCCTCCGGGCCGCAATCAGCCCCAGCATTTT
CASSPPGRNQPQHF
>-|many|TRBJ1-1|TRBV12-3/TRBV12-4
TGTGCCAGCAGTCCCGGGCAGGGGGCTTTCTTT
CASSPGQGAFF
>-|few|TRBJ2-2|TRBV5-1
TGCGCCAGCACCCCGGCCGGGGTAGGAAGGGACACCGGGGAGCTGTTTTTT
CASTPAGVGRDTGELFF
>-|-|TRBJ2-7|TRBV12-3/TRBV12-4
TGTGCCAGCGCCCTCGGTGCAGCCTACGAGCAGTACTTC
CASALGAAYEQYF
>-|once|TRBJ2-1|TRBV29-1
TGCAGCGTCGATAGAGGCTCCTACAATGAGCAGTTCTTC
CSVDRGSYNEQFF
>-|few|TRBJ1-1|TRBV29-1
TGCAGCGTTGACGGCGCCTCTGAAGCTTTCTTT
CSVDGASEAFF
>TRBD1|-|TRBJ2-5|TRBV20-1
TGCAGTGCGCAAATGACAGGGGAGAAAGAGACCCAGTACTTC
CSAQMTGEKETQYF
>-|-|TRBJ1-1|TRBV27
TGTGCCAGCAGTTTTTGGTTCTGGGGAAGAGAGGACACTGAAGCTTTCTTT
CASSFWFWGREDTEAFF
>TRBD2|-|TRBJ2-5|TRBV10-2
TGCGCCAGCAGTGATACTAGCGGGGGGGAAGAGACCCAGTACTTC
CASSDTSGGEETQYF
>-|-|TRBJ2-7|TRBV12-3/TRBV12-4
TGTGCCAGCACCGATAGAGAAGGACACGAGCAGTACTTC
CASTDREGHEQYF
>TRBD1|-|TRBJ1-5|TRBV12-3/TRBV12-4
TGTGCCAGCAGTCTCCCGGGACAGGCTCAGCCCCAGCATTTT
CASSLPGQAQPQHF
>-|many|TRBJ1-1|TRBV2
TGTGCCAGCAGGAGGGACACCTCGGAGACTGAAGCTTTCTTT
CASRRDTSETEAFF
>-|few|TRBJ2-1|TRBV20-1
TGCAGTGCTGCAGGGACTCGAAATTCGCAGTTCTTC
CSAAGTRNSQFF
>TRBD1|few|TRBJ1-1|TRBV12-3/TRBV12-4
TGTGCCAGCAGTATTACCGGGACAGGTACTGAAGCTTTCTTT
CASSITGTGTEAFF
>TRBD1|-|TRBJ2-2|TRBV11-2
TGTGCCAGCAGCTGGGACAGGAGAGGGACCGGGGAGCTGTTTTTT
CASSWDRRGTGELFF
>-|few|TRBJ2-7|TRBV20-1
TGCAGTGCTAGATCCCGGGAGTCCTACGAGCAGTACTTC
CSARSRESYEQYF
>-|many|TRBJ2-1|TRBV24-1
TGTGCCACCAGTGACCCCGGGCGGGGCTCCTACAATGAGCAGTTCTTC
CATSDPGRGSYNEQFF
>-|-|TRBJ2-1|TRBV7-9
TGTGCCAGCAGCCGACCGGCCGGAGCCTACAATGAGCAGTTCTTC
CASSRPAGAYNEQFF
>-|many|TRBJ2-3|TRBV12-3/TRBV12-4
TGTGCCAGCAGTTTAGGGGCAGACAAGGGTACGCAGTATTTT
CASSLGADKGTQYF
>TRBD2|-|TRBJ2-1|TRBV27
TGTGCCAGCAGTTTATTTAGCGGGGGGCCAAACAATGAGCAGTTCTTC
CASSLFSGGPNNEQFF
>-|-|TRBJ2-3|TRBV20-1
TGCAGTGCACCGTGGGCTAGCGCCACAGATACGCAGTATTTT
CSAPWASATDTQYF
>-|few|TRBJ1-4|TRBV7-9
TGTGCCAGCAGCAACCTAAGGACTAATGAAAAACTGTTTTTT
CASSNLRTNEKLFF
>TRBD1|few|TRBJ2-1|TRBV12-3/TRBV12-4
TGTGCCAGCAGTTTCAAGCGAGGGGGCATGTCCTACAATGAGCAGTTCTTC
CASSFKRGGMSYNEQFF
>-|few|TRBJ2-7|TRBV5-5
TGTGCCAGCAGCCCAGAGGGGGGGCAAGACGAGCAGTACTTC
CASSPEGGQDEQYF
>-|-|TRBJ2-1|TRBV9
TGTGCCAGCAGCGTAGGCGGGGCGACTGAGCAGTTCTTC
CASSVGGATEQFF
>-|few|TRBJ2-7|TRBV6-1
TGTGCCAGCAGTGAAGGTTACGGTTACGAGCAGTACTTC
CASSEGYGYEQYF
>TRBD1|many|TRBJ1-5|TRBV12-3/TRBV12-4
TGTGCCAGCAGGCCGGAGGGGGCCAATCAGCCCCAGCATTTT
CASRPEGANQPQHF
>-|few|TRBJ2-3|TRBV7-9
TGTGCCAGCAGCTACTCGGGGTCTAGCACAGATACGCAGTATTTT
CASSYSGSSTDTQYF
>-|-|TRBJ2-2|TRBV10-3
TGTGCCATCAGTGAGTCGAGGGGGGGGGCGAACACCGGGGAGCTGTTTTTT
CAISESRGGANTGELFF
>-|many|TRBJ2-1|TRBV7-9
TGTGCCAGCAGCTTCCTCGGGGGAAATGAGCAGTTCTTC
CASSFLGGNEQFF
>-|-|TRBJ1-1|TRBV20-1
TGCAGTGCCGAACCATTCCCGAACACTGAAGCTTTCTTT
CSAEPFPNTEAFF
>TRBD1|-|TRBJ1-4|TRBV7-6
TGTGCCAGCAGCTTAGGTGAAGGGGGCGAAAAACTGTTTTTT
CASSLGEGGEKLFF
>TRBD1|-|TRBJ1-6|TRBV3-1
TGTGCCAGCAGCCACAGAACAGGGGGCAGCAATTCACCCCTCCACTTT
CASSHRTGGSNSPLHF
>-|many|TRBJ2-1|TRBV3-1
TGTGCCAGCAGCCCGAATGTGGGCCTAGACTACAATGAGCAGTTCTTC
CASSPNVGLDYNEQFF